The next 5 T cell receptor beta chains were all read from a single sample in a study of Graves' ophthalmopathy and Graves' hyperthyroidism. The TCR beta CDR3 regions underwent amplification from RNA transcripts. First-round RT-PCR relied on HTBI primers, and a second-round multiplex PCR came next. MiXCR, applied by TCRdb to the multiplex PCR reads, yields one record per CDR3 protein. The table lists about 1.2 million distinct CDR3 sequences, about 36% of them singletons. Sequenced material: peripheral blood or thyroid tissue (not recorded which). The receptors come from an adult man with Graves' hyperthyroidism.

With regard to this clonotype: At one end, the junction sequence differs from germline, possibly due to a read error. The V gene is TRBV7-9, the J gene TRBJ2-7, with 9 nucleotides matching TRBD1. Germline assignment: CDR1 SEHNR and CDR2 FQNEAQ (reference sequence). The length of the CDR3 is 11 residues. CDR3 sequence (DNA): TGTGCCAGCAGCGGGTACCGGGACAGGGACTTC. This encodes CASSGYRDRDF.

In regard to this clonotype: It may be a read error: a sequence one base away is much more abundant. This chain connects TRBV6-5 to TRBJ1-2; tentative D call: TRBD1 (6 bases). The CDR3 runs 13 residues. CDR1 is MNHEY, CDR2 SVGAGI, per germline. The CDR3, as DNA: TGTGCCAGCAGCCCGAACGGGGACAATGGCTGCACCTTC. Its translation is CASSPNGDNGCTF.

This sequence joins TRBV12-3 or TRBV12-4 and TRBJ2-7, with D uncertain. V lost 2 bases to trimming and J lost 6 bases, with 11 bases between them. The CDR3 loop spans 13 amino acids. CDR3 region: CASSLFVGREQYF. CDR3 nucleotide sequence: TGTGCCAGCAGTTTATTCGTCGGCCGCGAGCAGTACTTC.

The chain employs TRBV11-2 and TRBJ2-5; D perhaps matches TRBD2 (5 bases). Between the trimmed V and J ends, which lost 7 bases and 2 bases, there was a span of 17 bases. Germline-derived CDR1 and CDR2 are SGHAT and FQNNGV. The CDR3 contains 15 residues. The CDR3 DNA sequence: TGTGCCAGCAACCCTTCCGCGGGCAGGCAAGAGACCCAGTACTTC. This translates into CASNPSAGRQETQYF.

About this clonotype: This clone may be a read error of a much larger clone one base away. Written as DNA, the CDR3 is TGCAGTGCTACGGACGGAAACAATGACTATGGCTACACCTTC. This sequence encodes CSATDGNNDYGYTF. The chain carries TRBV20-1 and TRBJ1-2, with unresolved D. Trimming shortened V by 4 bases and J by 3 bases, and 15 bases separated the two germline ends. Germline lookup yields CDR1 DFQATT and CDR2 SNEGSKA (reference sequence). The CDR3 totals 14 residues.